These 25 T cell receptor beta chains were sequenced from one sample in a study of CD8+CD57+ T cells in acquired aplastic anemia. Genomic DNA constituted the template upon which TCR beta VDJ and CDR3 profiling was performed. TCRdb re-called the reads through MiXCR, storing one row per CDR3 protein. The sample contains about 210,000 distinct CDR3 sequences, 61% of which appear only once. The sample consisted of sorted CD4+, CD8+, or CD8+CD57+ T cells (not recorded which) from PBMCs. The source is a human donor in good health.

The chain is built from TRBV14 and TRBJ2-1, with D perhaps matching TRBD2 (7 bases). CDR3 length equals 16 residues. Germline loops: CDR1 SGHDN, CDR2 FVKESK. V gave up 2 bases and J gave up 3 bases, with 14 bases separating them. This CDR3 is CASSQIRGAVYNEQFF. The CDR3 DNA sequence: TGTGCCAGCAGCCAAATCCGGGGGGCAGTCTACAATGAGCAGTTCTTC.

This clonotype was seen a few times. The chain carries TRBV7-2 and TRBJ1-1; TRBD1 might be the D (5 bases). Trimming removed 0 bases from V and 6 bases from J, with 11 bases in between. CDR1 and CDR2 from the germline V gene are SGHTA and FQGNSA. The CDR3 is made up of 14 amino acids. The CDR3 spells CASSLAPLGAEAFF. In DNA, the CDR3 is TGTGCCAGCAGCTTAGCCCCCTTGGGGGCTGAAGCTTTCTTT.

Turning to this clonotype: With a much larger clone just one base away, this may be a read error. The gene calls are TRBV4-1 and TRBJ1-1; D is unclear. CDR1 MGHRA and CDR2 YSYEKL come from the germline V gene. The CDR3 length is 15 residues. The ends were cut back, 1 base at V and 0 bases at J, with 9 bases in the middle. In nucleotides, the CDR3 is TGCGCCAGCAGCCAAGCTGGAGGTATGAACACTGAAGCTTTCTTT. Translating it yields CASSQAGGMNTEAFF.

The V gene is TRBV15, the J gene TRBJ1-6; a weak D match, TRBD1 (6 bases). CDR3 length: 15 residues. Germline lookup yields CDR1 LNHNV and CDR2 YYDKDF (reference sequence). Trimming left V 3 bases short and J 6 bases short, with 12 bases between. CDR3 DNA: TGTGCCACCAGCAGCACAGGGCTTAGTAATTCACCCCTCCACTTT. Its translation: CATSSTGLSNSPLHF.

This chain joins TRBV29-1 and TRBJ1-2; possibly TRBD1 for D (5 bases). The CDR3 is 12 amino acids. The germline gives CDR1 SQVTM, CDR2 ANQGSEA. V shed 4 bases and J shed 7 bases, with 13 bases lying between them. For the CDR3, the DNA is TGCAGCGTTGTAGTTGGGGCGGGTGGCTACACCTTC. Amino acid sequence: CSVVVGAGGYTF. Variable domain in full (rest from reference TRBV29-1 and TRBJ1-2): SAVISQKPSRDICQRGTSLTIQCQVDSQVTMMFWYRQQPGQSLTLIATANQGSEATYESGFVIDKFPISRPNLTFSTLTVSNMSPEDSSIYLCSVVVGAGGYTFGSGTRLTVV.

The rearrangement uses TRBV7-3 and TRBJ2-1; perhaps TRBD2 as D (5 bases). This CDR3 spans 17 amino acids. V shed 2 bases and J shed 0 bases, with 14 bases lying between them. Germline lookup yields CDR1 SGHTA and CDR2 FQGTGA. The DNA for the CDR3 is TGTGCCAGCAGCTTATTAAGCGGAACAAGCTCCTACAATGAGCAGTTCTTC. Its protein is CASSLLSGTSSYNEQFF.

This chain uses TRBV20-1 with TRBJ2-7, with D hard to call. Germline CDR1 DFQATT, CDR2 SNEGSKA (reference sequence). CDR3 length: 10 amino acids. The germline V and J ends were trimmed by 3 bases and 3 bases, with 3 bases remaining between them. In DNA, the CDR3 is TGCAGTGCTAGGGACTACGAGCAGTACTTC. Amino acid sequence: CSARDYEQYF.

The V gene is TRBV20-1, the J gene TRBJ1-2; maybe TRBD1 (5 bases). Germline V gives CDR1 DFQATT, CDR2 SNEGSKA (reference sequence). Trimming shortened V by 6 bases and J by 0 bases, and 14 bases separated the two germline ends. This CDR3 is 14 amino acids long. The CDR3 reads CSAPGGGANYGYTF. CDR3 bases: TGCAGTGCCCCTGGGGGGGGGGCTAACTATGGCTACACCTTC.

This clonotype has ten or more counts. V is TRBV5-1 and J is TRBJ2-1; a weak D match, TRBD2 (6 bases). Trimming took off 3 bases at V and 7 bases at J, with 11 bases between the two ends. Per the germline V gene, CDR1 is SGHRS and CDR2 is YFSETQ. The CDR3 spans 13 residues. The chain's CDR3 is CASSWDGGNEQFF. Here the CDR3 DNA reads TGCGCCAGCAGCTGGGACGGAGGGAATGAGCAGTTCTTC.

This chain connects TRBV7-3 to TRBJ1-2; D remains ambiguous. The CDR3 contains 13 residues. Germline-derived CDR1 and CDR2 are SGHTA and FQGTGA. The V and J ends lost 2 bases and 5 bases respectively, with 9 bases between them. CDR3 sequence: CASSLGIGYGYTF. DNA of the CDR3: TGTGCCAGCAGCTTAGGTATTGGGTATGGCTACACCTTC. The full variable domain, completed using reference TRBV7-3 and TRBJ1-2, is GAGVSQTPSNKVTEKGKYVELRCDPISGHTALYWYRQSLGQGPEFLIYFQGTGAADDSGLPNDRFFAVRPEGSVSTLKIQRTERGDSAVYLCASSLGIGYGYTFGSGTRLTVV.

The chain couples TRBV15 to TRBJ1-6; perhaps TRBD1 as D (5 bases). Germline values: CDR1 LNHNV, CDR2 YYDKDF (reference sequence). There are 17 residues in the CDR3. The V end lost 3 bases, the J end lost 6 bases, and 18 bases lay between the germline ends. The CDR3 DNA reads TGTGCCACCAGCAGGAAGGGGAGAGGGCAAGCTAATTCACCCCTCCACTTT. Protein: CATSRKGRGQANSPLHF.

V gene TRBV7-6 combines with J gene TRBJ2-1; D uncertain. Between the trimmed V and J ends, which lost 1 base and 7 bases, there was a span of 8 bases. The CDR3 runs to 13 residues. Germline lookup yields CDR1 SGHVS and CDR2 FNYEAQ. CDR3 protein: CASSLEAVNEQFF. CDR3 nucleotide sequence: TGTGCCAGCAGCTTAGAGGCAGTGAATGAGCAGTTCTTC.

The rearrangement joins TRBV20-1 to TRBJ2-7; D possibly corresponds to TRBD2 (7 bases). Trimming cost V 5 bases and J 6 bases, with 17 bases left between them. This CDR3 is built from 13 residues. The V gene's germline CDR1 is DFQATT and CDR2 SNEGSKA (reference sequence). CDR3 sequence reads: CSAGMPGGAEQYF. The CDR3 DNA is TGCAGTGCTGGGATGCCTGGGGGGGCCGAGCAGTACTTC.

The chain carries TRBV19 and TRBJ1-2; 8 nucleotides line up with TRBD1. The CDR3 sequence is 14 residues long. V shed 7 bases, J shed 0 bases, and the junction held 4 bases outside the gene matches. Looked up from germline, CDR1 is LNHDA and CDR2 is SQIVND (reference sequence). The CDR3 DNA follows: TGTGCCAGTACCTTGGACAGGGCTAACTATGGCTACACCTTC. Residues: CASTLDRANYGYTF.

V is TRBV2 and J is TRBJ2-7; the D gene is possibly TRBD1 (6 bases). Germline CDR1 reads SNHLY; CDR2 reads FYNNEI. Trimming left V 7 bases short and J 2 bases short, with 9 bases between. The CDR3 is 12 residues long. The CDR3 DNA is TGTGCCAGCAAAGGGACAACCTACGAGCAGTACTTC. It translates to CASKGTTYEQYF.

The chain is built from TRBV2 and TRBJ2-5, with TRBD2 identical over 9 bases. CDR1 SNHLY and CDR2 FYNNEI come from the germline V gene. V lost 10 bases to trimming and J lost 5 bases; unmatched junction nucleotides: 11. This CDR3 has 14 amino acids. This CDR3 is CATPRGGRGETQYF. The CDR3 DNA follows: TGTGCCACCCCGCGGGGGGGCCGGGGGGAGACCCAGTACTTC.

V gene TRBV6-2 or TRBV6-3 combines with J gene TRBJ2-7; 8 nucleotides align to TRBD2. Germline values: CDR1 MNHEY, CDR2 SVGEGT. With V trimmed by 5 bases and J by 2 bases, 5 bases remained unmatched. There are 14 residues in the CDR3. The CDR3 region is CASSKRGGPYEQYF. CDR3 bases: TGTGCCAGCAGTAAACGGGGGGGCCCCTACGAGCAGTACTTC.

The chain's CDR3 is CASRAENSPLHF. The CDR3, as DNA: TGTGCCAGCAGGGCAGAGAATTCACCCCTCCACTTT. The chain has TRBV6-4 and TRBJ1-6; unclear D gene. The V end was cut by 6 bases, the J end by 7 bases, with 7 bases between. Germline CDR1 and CDR2: MRHNA and SNTAGT. CDR3 length: 12 amino acids.

The chain joins TRBV10-3 to TRBJ2-5; D gene unclear. V was trimmed by 3 bases and J by 9 bases, leaving 2 bases between them. Germline assignment: CDR1 ENHRY and CDR2 SYGVKD. CDR3 length equals 9 residues. The CDR3 nucleotides are TGTGCCATCAGTGATCCCCAGTACTTC. Amino acids: CAISDPQYF.

In this sample, this clonotype turned up a few times. The chain employs TRBV27 and TRBJ1-1; possible D gene TRBD1, 5 bases. The CDR3 has 13 amino acids. The germline V gene encodes CDR1 MNHEY and CDR2 SMNVEV (reference sequence). V was cut by 4 bases and J by 1 base, with 7 bases left in between. CDR3 protein: CASSSQGNTEAFF. CDR3 nucleotides: TGTGCCAGCAGTTCCCAGGGGAACACTGAAGCTTTCTTT.

This chain links TRBV20-1 with TRBJ2-5, with D unclear. The DNA end is more similar to TRBJ2-7, so the J call may be wrong. CDR1 DFQATT and CDR2 SNEGSKA come from the germline V gene (reference sequence). This CDR3 has 15 amino acids. The CDR3 protein is CSARDLGVGAYEQYF. In DNA form, the CDR3 reads TGCAGTGCTAGAGATCTTGGGGTAGGAGCCTACGAGCAGTACTTC.

This rearrangement joins TRBV10-2 to TRBJ2-7; the D gene could be TRBD1 or TRBD2 (7 bases each). With 7 bases removed from V and 4 bases from J, the gap between germline ends came to 14 bases. The CDR3 has 13 residues. Germline lookup yields CDR1 WSHSY and CDR2 SAAADI. This CDR3 reads CASTGRGGYEQYF. The CDR3 DNA follows: TGCGCCAGCACGGGCAGGGGGGGGTACGAGCAGTACTTC.

The chain uses TRBV19 and TRBJ1-6, with D perhaps matching TRBD1 (6 bases). The V end was cut by 6 bases, the J end by 10 bases, with 13 bases between. CDR1 and CDR2 (germline): LNHDA, SQIVND (reference sequence). This CDR3 has 13 residues. CDR3 nucleotide sequence: TGTGCCAGTAGGACCGGACAGTCCTCACCCCTCCACTTT. This gives the protein CASRTGQSSPLHF.

This clonotype was observed a handful of times. The rearrangement links TRBV9 to TRBJ1-2; D might be TRBD1 (6 bases). The length of the CDR3 is 14 residues. Germline CDR1 is SGDLS and CDR2 is YYNGEE. V lost 0 bases, J lost 8 bases, and 14 bases lay in between. CDR3 sequence: CASSVATGRDGYTF. CDR3 coding DNA: TGTGCCAGCAGCGTAGCTACAGGGAGGGACGGCTACACCTTC.

In its sample, this clonotype was seen many times. The rearrangement joins TRBV4-1 to TRBJ2-1; possibly TRBD1 for D (5 bases). The CDR3 loop spans 13 amino acids. Germline V gene sequence: CDR1 MGHRA, CDR2 YSYEKL. V was shortened by 1 base and J by 7 bases, with 8 bases between the two germline ends. The CDR3 nucleotides read TGCGCCAGCAGCCAAGGGTCAGGGAATGAGCAGTTCTTC. Protein: CASSQGSGNEQFF.